Listed here are 25 T cell receptor beta chains from one sample, sequenced in a study of shared clonotypes between healthy human individuals. Sequenced by immunoSEQ multiplex PCR; TCRdb stores in-frame clones only, minus some. This table has around 2,100,000 clones, about 95% appearing once. CD45RO-negative, CCR7-positively selected cells formed the naive CD8 fraction, excluding terminally differentiated effector memory CD45RA+ cells. Sequenced sample: naive CD8+ T cells sorted from blood. The receptors originated from a man aged 18 to 30 in good health.

On this clone itself: This sample also contains other DNA sequences that code for the same CDR3. This sequence joins TRBV4-3 and TRBJ2-5; D not resolved. This CDR3 comprises 13 residues. V was cut by 0 bases and J by 3 bases, with 5 bases left in between. Per the germline V gene, CDR1 is LGHNA and CDR2 is YSLEER. The CDR3 sequence is CASSQDIEETQYF. In DNA form, the CDR3 reads TGCGCCAGCAGCCAAGATATTGAAGAGACCCAGTACTTC.

This sequence joins TRBV7-9 and TRBJ2-5; 8 positions agree with TRBD2. The V segment lost 5 bases and the J segment 1 base; nucleotides outside the gene matches: 3. Germline values: CDR1 SEHNR, CDR2 FQNEAQ (reference sequence). The CDR3 covers 14 residues. Here the CDR3 reads CASSPGTSQETQYF. The DNA of the CDR3 is TGTGCCAGCAGCCCCGGGACTAGCCAAGAGACCCAGTACTTC.

For this clone: Other DNA sequences within the sample encode an identical CDR3. The V call is TRBV7-6, the J call TRBJ1-5; no clear D gene. Looked up from germline, CDR1 is SGHVS and CDR2 is FNYEAQ. Trimming cost V 1 base and J 5 bases, with 6 bases left between them. The CDR3 spans 13 residues. The CDR3 DNA is TGTGCCAGCAGCTTAGGTGGACATCAGCCCCAGCATTTT. It translates to CASSLGGHQPQHF.

The chain combines TRBV28 with TRBJ2-3; D remains unclear. This CDR3 comprises 14 residues. V was trimmed by 6 bases and J by 1 base, leaving 11 bases between them. Germline CDR1 reads MDHEN; CDR2 reads SYDVKM. The CDR3 spells CASSDLDRTDTQYF. The CDR3 region has the DNA TGTGCCAGCAGCGACTTGGACCGCACAGATACGCAGTATTTT.

This sequence joins TRBV5-3 and TRBJ2-6; 9 nucleotides agree with TRBD1. TRBV5-3 is an open reading frame, and its role is uncertain. This CDR3 is built from 21 residues. With 4 bases clipped from V and 3 bases from J, the junction kept 20 bases outside the gene matches. CDR3 amino acids: CARSRTGGRDRDPCGANVLTF. In nucleotides, the CDR3 is TGTGCCAGAAGCCGGACGGGAGGCCGGGACAGGGATCCTTGTGGGGCCAACGTCCTGACTTTC.

CDR3 sequence (DNA): TGTGCCAGCAGTCTACTGGGGGTGGCCGGGGAGCTGTTTTTT. Translating it yields CASSLLGVAGELFF. The rearrangement uses TRBV27 and TRBJ2-2; TRBD1 or TRBD2 may be the D gene (5 bases each). The CDR3 has 14 amino acids. Germline-derived CDR1 and CDR2 are MNHEY and SMNVEV (reference sequence). Deletions cut 5 bases from V and 6 bases from J, with 13 bases between.

V usage is TRBV4-1 and J usage is TRBJ1-2, with 11 positions matching TRBD1. CDR3 length: 15 amino acids. The V segment lost 3 bases and the J segment 4 bases; nucleotides outside the gene matches: 4. Germline CDR1 and CDR2: MGHRA and YSYEKL. Written as DNA, the CDR3 is TGCGCCAGCAGCCACAGGACAGGGGGCATCTATGGCTACACCTTC. Encoded protein: CASSHRTGGIYGYTF.

This chain connects TRBV27 to TRBJ2-7; possibly TRBD1 for D (6 bases). The CDR3 runs to 15 residues. Per the germline V gene, CDR1 is MNHEY and CDR2 is SMNVEV (reference sequence). The germline V and J ends were trimmed by 4 bases and 4 bases, with 17 bases remaining between them. The DNA for the CDR3 is TGTGCCAGCAGTTCATCCGGGACACTCGGATACGAGCAGTACTTC. Amino acids: CASSSSGTLGYEQYF.

This clone has only a few counts. The chain links TRBV4-1 to TRBJ1-5; D not resolved. V gave up 3 bases and J gave up 2 bases, with 8 bases separating them. The CDR3 runs 14 residues. From germline, CDR1 is MGHRA and CDR2 YSYEKL. CDR3 amino acids: CASSHQWGNQPQHF. The CDR3 nucleotides read TGCGCCAGCAGCCACCAGTGGGGCAATCAGCCCCAGCATTTT.

J is TRBJ2-7 and V is TRBV28, with TRBD2 matching 10 bases. The J segment lost 3 bases and the V segment lost 6 bases, leaving 5 bases of the junction unmatched. There are 14 residues in the CDR3. Germline V CDR1 and CDR2: MDHEN, SYDVKM. CDR3 amino acids: CASSPLAGYYEQYF. CDR3 bases: TGTGCCAGCAGCCCACTAGCGGGGTACTACGAGCAGTACTTC.

This sequence joins TRBV19 and TRBJ2-7; TRBD1 might be the D (6 bases). The CDR3 consists of 13 residues. Germline V gene data show CDR1 as LNHDA and CDR2 as SQIVND (reference sequence). The V gene lost 7 bases and the J gene lost 2 bases, with 12 bases spanning the gap. The CDR3 DNA follows: TGTGCCAGTAATCAGGGGTTGACCTACGAGCAGTACTTC. Translating it yields CASNQGLTYEQYF.

This clone was picked up one time. This chain joins TRBV11-2 and TRBJ2-7, with 8 bases identical to TRBD1. Germline V gene lookup returns CDR1 SGHAT and CDR2 FQNNGV. The CDR3 has 17 residues. The V segment lost 2 bases and the J segment 4 bases; nucleotides outside the gene matches: 13. The CDR3 region is CASSLTILTGGPYEQYF. In DNA, the CDR3 is TGTGCCAGCAGCTTAACGATACTCACAGGGGGGCCATACGAGCAGTACTTC. The entire variable domain, with the rest obtained from reference TRBV11-2 and TRBJ2-7, is as follows: EAGVAQSPRYKIIEKRQSVAFWCNPISGHATLYWYQQILGQGPKLLIQFQNNGVVDDSQLPKDRFSAERLKGVDSTLKIQPAKLEDSAVYLCASSLTILTGGPYEQYFGPGTRLTVT.

Turning to this clone: Distinct nucleotide sequences in the sample also encode this CDR3. The rearrangement joins TRBV4-3 to TRBJ2-3; the match to TRBD1 covers 8 bases. With V trimmed by 3 bases and J by 2 bases, 1 base remained unmatched. From germline, CDR1 is LGHNA and CDR2 YSLEER. This CDR3 region has 14 residues. The CDR3 DNA reads TGCGCCAGCAGCCAGGACAGGGCCACAGATACGCAGTATTTT. Translating gives CASSQDRATDTQYF.

V usage is TRBV5-8 and J usage is TRBJ2-1; D is possibly TRBD2 (6 bases). The germline V gene has CDR1 SGHTS and CDR2 YDEGEE. V was trimmed by 1 base and J by 4 bases, leaving 15 bases between them. CDR3 length equals 16 residues. The CDR3 here is CASSLTGLEGYNEQFF. In nucleotides, the CDR3 is TGTGCCAGCAGCTTGACAGGTCTGGAGGGGTACAATGAGCAGTTCTTC.

The chain carries TRBV25-1 and TRBJ2-1; the D is unclear. Trimming left V 3 bases short and J 6 bases short, with 6 bases between. This CDR3 is 12 amino acids long. Germline loops: CDR1 MGHDK, CDR2 SYGVNS. CDR3 sequence: CASSEEVNEQFF. The CDR3 coding sequence is TGTGCCAGCAGTGAGGAAGTCAATGAGCAGTTCTTC.

The chain combines TRBV2 with TRBJ2-7; tentatively, D is TRBD2 (7 bases). The CDR3 is 14 amino acids. The germline CDR1 and CDR2 sequences are SNHLY and FYNNEI. V was trimmed by 7 bases and J by 3 bases, leaving 16 bases between them. Here the CDR3 DNA reads TGTGCCAGCACCAAGAAGGGGGGGGGCTACGAGCAGTACTTC. It translates to CASTKKGGGYEQYF.

J is TRBJ2-3 and V is TRBV6-5, with no clear D. The V end was cut by 7 bases, the J end by 1 base, with 3 bases between. Germline V lookup: CDR1 MNHEY, CDR2 SVGAGI. This CDR3 comprises 11 residues. The CDR3 reads CASTGTDTQYF. Here the CDR3 DNA reads TGTGCCAGCACCGGCACAGATACGCAGTATTTT.

The chain couples TRBV6-5 to TRBJ1-1; D gene ambiguous. V lost 5 bases, J lost 0 bases, and 10 bases lay in between. CDR1 is MNHEY, CDR2 SVGAGI, per germline. This CDR3 is built from 14 residues. This chain's CDR3 is CASSVGAMNTEAFF. In DNA form, the CDR3 reads TGTGCCAGCAGTGTGGGCGCCATGAACACTGAAGCTTTCTTT.

The chain is built from TRBV6-6 and TRBJ2-7; D unclear. Per the germline V gene, CDR1 is MNHNY and CDR2 is SVGAGI (reference sequence). CDR3 length: 13 residues. The ends were cut back, 4 bases at V and 3 bases at J, with 10 bases in the middle. The CDR3 protein is CASSFRSGYEQYF. The CDR3 coding sequence is TGTGCCAGCAGTTTTAGGTCCGGCTACGAGCAGTACTTC.

J is TRBJ2-7 and V is TRBV10-1, with D possibly TRBD1 on 5 matching bases. The CDR3 has 14 amino acids. Trimming took 5 bases from V and 0 from J, leaving 11 bases between them. From germline, CDR1 is WNHNN and CDR2 SYGVQD (reference sequence). This chain's CDR3 is CASSIDRDSYEQYF. DNA of the CDR3: TGCGCCAGCAGTATTGACAGAGACTCCTACGAGCAGTACTTC.

Details on this clone: Other DNA sequences from this sample encode an identical CDR3 as well. This chain connects TRBV9 to TRBJ2-7; maybe TRBD2 (5 bases). Trimming stripped 0 bases from V and 0 bases from J, with 7 bases between. The CDR3 consists of 14 residues. The germline V gene has CDR1 SGDLS and CDR2 YYNGEE. The CDR3 region has the DNA TGTGCCAGCAGCGTAGGAGCGGACTCCTACGAGCAGTACTTC. Its protein is CASSVGADSYEQYF.

This clone has only one observation. The chain is built from TRBV13 and TRBJ2-2; 9 positions match TRBD1. V trimming: 5 bases; J trimming: 6 bases; junction bases outside the gene matches: 10. The CDR3 is 16 amino acids. CDR1 is PRHDT, CDR2 FYEKMQ, per germline (reference sequence). The CDR3 sequence is CASSVRQGVRSGELFF. CDR3 sequence (DNA): TGTGCCAGCAGCGTAAGACAGGGGGTACGGTCCGGGGAGCTGTTTTTT.

Note on this clone: Other DNA sequences of this sample code for an identical CDR3. The CDR3 reads CASSFGTGIYEQYF. The DNA for the CDR3 is TGTGCCAGCAGCTTCGGGACAGGAATCTACGAGCAGTACTTC. The J gene is TRBJ2-7, the V gene TRBV5-6, with 8 nucleotides matching TRBD1. Trimming removed 2 bases from V and 3 bases from J; junction bases left unmatched: 4. Germline CDR1 reads SGHDT; CDR2 reads YYEEEE. The CDR3 runs to 14 residues.

J is TRBJ1-1 and V is TRBV28; the D gene is possibly TRBD1 (5 bases). V dropped 3 bases and J dropped 5 bases, with 16 bases sitting between them. CDR1 MDHEN and CDR2 SYDVKM come from the germline V gene. The CDR3 totals 15 residues. The DNA for the CDR3 is TGTGCCAGCAGTTTCCGGCAGGGTGAATGGACTGAAGCTTTCTTT. Translating it yields CASSFRQGEWTEAFF.

The V gene is TRBV5-8, the J gene TRBJ1-1; possibly TRBD1 for D (6 bases). The V and J ends lost 4 bases and 0 bases respectively, with 13 bases between them. Germline V gene sequence: CDR1 SGHTS, CDR2 YDEGEE. The CDR3 loop spans 15 amino acids. This chain's CDR3 is CASSAEDRMNTEAFF. The CDR3 DNA reads as TGTGCCAGCAGCGCCGAGGACAGAATGAACACTGAAGCTTTCTTT.